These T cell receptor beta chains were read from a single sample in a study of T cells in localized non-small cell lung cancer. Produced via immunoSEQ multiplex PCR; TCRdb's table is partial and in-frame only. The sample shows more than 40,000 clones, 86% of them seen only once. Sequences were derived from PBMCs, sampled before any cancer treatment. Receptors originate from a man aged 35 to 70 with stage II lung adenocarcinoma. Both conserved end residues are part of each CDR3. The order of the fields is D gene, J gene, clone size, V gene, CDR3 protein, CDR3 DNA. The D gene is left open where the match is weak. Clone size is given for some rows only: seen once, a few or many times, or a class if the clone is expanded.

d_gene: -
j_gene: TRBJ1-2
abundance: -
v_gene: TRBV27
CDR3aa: CASSFGGSGYTF
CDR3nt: TGTGCCAGCAGTTTCGGGGGCTCTGGCTACACCTTC

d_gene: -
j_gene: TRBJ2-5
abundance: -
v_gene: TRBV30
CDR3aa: CAWSQQWQETQYF
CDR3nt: TGTGCCTGGAGCCAACAGTGGCAAGAGACCCAGTACTTC

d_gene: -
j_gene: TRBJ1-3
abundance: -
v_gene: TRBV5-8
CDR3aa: CASSSRMAGAQEGPGNTIYF
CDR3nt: TGTGCCAGCAGCTCGAGGATGGCCGGAGCCCAGGAGGGACCTGGAAACACCATATATTTT

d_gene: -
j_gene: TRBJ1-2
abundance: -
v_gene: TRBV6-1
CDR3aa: CASAQGANYGYTF
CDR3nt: TGTGCCAGCGCACAGGGTGCCAACTATGGCTACACCTTC

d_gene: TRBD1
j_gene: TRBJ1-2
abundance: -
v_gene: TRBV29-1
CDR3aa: CSVEDLFSRDSTNYGYTF
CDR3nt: TGCAGCGTTGAAGATCTCTTTTCCCGGGACAGCACTAACTATGGCTACACCTTC

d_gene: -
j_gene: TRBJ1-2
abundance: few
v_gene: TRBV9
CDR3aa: CASSVDNRPNYGYTF
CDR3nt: TGTGCCAGCAGCGTAGACAACAGACCCAACTATGGCTACACCTTC

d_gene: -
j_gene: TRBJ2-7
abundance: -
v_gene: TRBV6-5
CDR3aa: CASSDVRGAEQYF
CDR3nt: TGTGCCAGCAGTGACGTCCGTGGGGCCGAGCAGTACTTC

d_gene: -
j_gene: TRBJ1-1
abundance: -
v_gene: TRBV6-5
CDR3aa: CASSNPGRMKVEAFF
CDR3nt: TGTGCCAGCAGTAACCCGGGACGGATGAAAGTTGAAGCTTTCTTT

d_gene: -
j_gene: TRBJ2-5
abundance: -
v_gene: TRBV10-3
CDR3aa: CAISKALRETQYF
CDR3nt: TGTGCCATCAGTAAAGCACTTCGGGAGACCCAGTACTTC

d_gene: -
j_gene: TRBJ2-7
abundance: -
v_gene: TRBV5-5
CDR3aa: CASSLGRIDGSYEQYF
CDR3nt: TGTGCCAGCAGCTTGGGCAGAATTGACGGATCCTACGAGCAGTACTTC

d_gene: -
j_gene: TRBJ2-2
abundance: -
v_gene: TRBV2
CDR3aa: CASRPPTGELFF
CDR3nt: TGTGCCAGCAGACCACCCACCGGGGAGCTGTTTTTT

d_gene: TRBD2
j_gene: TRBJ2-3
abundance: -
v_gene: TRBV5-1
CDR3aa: CASSLVRRGVTDTQYF
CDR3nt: TGCGCCAGCAGCTTGGTAAGACGGGGGGTCACAGATACGCAGTATTTT

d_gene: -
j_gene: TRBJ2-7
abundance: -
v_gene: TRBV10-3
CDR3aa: CAISESKTSYEQYF
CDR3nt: TGTGCCATCAGTGAGTCGAAGACCTCCTACGAGCAGTACTTC

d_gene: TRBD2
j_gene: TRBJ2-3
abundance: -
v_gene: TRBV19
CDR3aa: CASSIDRTSRHTQYF
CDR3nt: TGTGCCAGTAGTATAGATAGGACTAGTCGGCATACGCAGTATTTT

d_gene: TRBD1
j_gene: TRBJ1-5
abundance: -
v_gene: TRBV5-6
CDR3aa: CASSLSTGENNQPQHF
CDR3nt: TGTGCCAGCAGCTTGTCTACAGGGGAAAACAATCAGCCCCAGCATTTT

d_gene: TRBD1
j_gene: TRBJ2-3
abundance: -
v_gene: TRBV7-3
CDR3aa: CASSLIPGQQDTQYF
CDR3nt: TGTGCCAGCAGCCTCATCCCGGGACAGCAAGATACGCAGTATTTT

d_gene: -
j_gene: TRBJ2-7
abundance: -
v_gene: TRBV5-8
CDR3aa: CASSLRDKTYEQYF
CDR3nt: TGTGCCAGCAGCCTCCGGGACAAGACCTACGAGCAGTACTTC

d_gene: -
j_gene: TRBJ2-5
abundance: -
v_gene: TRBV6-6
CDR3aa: CASSYKGVGQETQYF
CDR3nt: TGTGCCAGCAGTTACAAGGGAGTGGGGCAAGAGACCCAGTACTTC

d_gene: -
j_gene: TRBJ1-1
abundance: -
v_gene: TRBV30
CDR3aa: CAWSVGRGGEAFF
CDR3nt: TGTGCCTGGAGTGTGGGGAGGGGAGGTGAAGCTTTCTTT

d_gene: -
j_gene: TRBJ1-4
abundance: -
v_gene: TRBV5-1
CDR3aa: CASRESTGAGDEKLFF
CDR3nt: TGCGCCAGCAGGGAATCCACGGGGGCTGGGGATGAAAAACTGTTTTTT

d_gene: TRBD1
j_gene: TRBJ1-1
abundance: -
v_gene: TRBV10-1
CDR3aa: CASRRDRFTEAFF
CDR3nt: TGCGCCAGCCGACGGGACAGGTTCACTGAAGCTTTCTTT

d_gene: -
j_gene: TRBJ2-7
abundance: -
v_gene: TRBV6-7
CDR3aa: CASSFTYEQYF
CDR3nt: TGTGCCAGCAGTTTCACCTACGAGCAGTACTTC

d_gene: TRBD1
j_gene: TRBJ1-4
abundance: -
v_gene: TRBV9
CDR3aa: CASSSGQGRGEKLFF
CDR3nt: TGTGCCAGCAGCAGCGGACAGGGAAGGGGTGAAAAACTGTTTTTT

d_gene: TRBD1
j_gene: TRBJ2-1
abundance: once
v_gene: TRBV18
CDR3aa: CASSPLGTGDYNEQFF
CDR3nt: TGTGCCAGCTCACCTCTTGGGACAGGCGATTACAATGAGCAGTTCTTC

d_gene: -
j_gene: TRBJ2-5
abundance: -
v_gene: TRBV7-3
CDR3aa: CASSLNSQETQYF
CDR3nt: TGTGCCAGCAGCTTAAACAGCCAAGAGACCCAGTACTTC

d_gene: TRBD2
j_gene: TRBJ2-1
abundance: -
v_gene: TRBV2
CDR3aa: CASSSGLAGGPYNEQFF
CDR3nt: TGTGCCAGCAGTTCCGGACTAGCGGGGGGCCCTTACAATGAGCAGTTCTTC

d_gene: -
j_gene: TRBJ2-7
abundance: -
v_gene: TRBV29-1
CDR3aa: CSVVEGGGEQYF
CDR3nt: TGCAGCGTTGTAGAGGGAGGAGGCGAGCAGTACTTC

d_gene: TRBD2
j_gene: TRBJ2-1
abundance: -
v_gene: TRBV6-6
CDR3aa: CASSLAGTTYNEQFF
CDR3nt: TGTGCCAGCAGTCTAGCGGGGACCACCTACAATGAGCAGTTCTTC

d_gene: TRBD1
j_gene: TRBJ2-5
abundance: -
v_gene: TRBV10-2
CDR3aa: CASSESRGLLETQYF
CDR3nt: TGCGCCAGCAGTGAGTCCAGGGGGCTTTTGGAGACCCAGTACTTC

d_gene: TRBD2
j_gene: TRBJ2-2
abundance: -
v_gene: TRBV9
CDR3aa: CASSVAGGRDGGELFF
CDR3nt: TGTGCCAGCAGCGTAGCGGGGGGGCGAGATGGCGGGGAGCTGTTTTTT

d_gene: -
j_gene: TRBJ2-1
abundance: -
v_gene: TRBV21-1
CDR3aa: CASSKEGSGGELTYNEQFF
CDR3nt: TGTGCCAGCAGCAAAGAGGGGAGTGGGGGCGAACTAACCTACAATGAGCAGTTCTTC

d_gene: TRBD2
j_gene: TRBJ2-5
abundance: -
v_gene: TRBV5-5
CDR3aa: CASSWPTIAGEETQYF
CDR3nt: TGTGCCAGCAGCTGGCCGACTATAGCGGGGGAAGAGACCCAGTACTTC

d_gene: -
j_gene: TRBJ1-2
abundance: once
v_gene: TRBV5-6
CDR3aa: CASLPRDTLYGYTF
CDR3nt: TGTGCCAGCTTGCCCCGAGACACCCTCTATGGCTACACCTTC

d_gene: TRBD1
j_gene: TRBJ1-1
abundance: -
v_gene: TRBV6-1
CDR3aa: CASTHKRQGTEAFF
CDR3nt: TGTGCCAGCACCCATAAGAGACAGGGTACTGAAGCTTTCTTT

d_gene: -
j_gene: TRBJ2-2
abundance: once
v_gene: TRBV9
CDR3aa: CASSAGGGPPFNTGELFF
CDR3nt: TGTGCCAGCAGCGCCGGCGGCGGGCCTCCCTTCAACACCGGGGAGCTGTTTTTT

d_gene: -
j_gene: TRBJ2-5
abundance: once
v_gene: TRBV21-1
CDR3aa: CASSPRDTYQETQYF
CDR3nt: TGTGCCAGCAGCCCCCGGGACACTTACCAAGAGACCCAGTACTTC

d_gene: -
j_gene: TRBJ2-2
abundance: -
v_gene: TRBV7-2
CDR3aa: CASSTSTGELFF
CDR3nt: TGTGCCAGCAGCACTAGCACCGGGGAGCTGTTTTTT

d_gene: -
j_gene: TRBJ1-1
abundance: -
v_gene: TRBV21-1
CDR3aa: CASSRSRGVGTEAFF
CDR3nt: TGTGCCAGCAGCAGGTCGCGAGGGGTTGGCACTGAAGCTTTCTTT

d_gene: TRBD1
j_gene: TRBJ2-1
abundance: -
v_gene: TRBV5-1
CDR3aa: CASSPQTGDDEQFF
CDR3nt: TGCGCCAGCAGCCCCCAGACAGGGGACGATGAGCAGTTCTTC

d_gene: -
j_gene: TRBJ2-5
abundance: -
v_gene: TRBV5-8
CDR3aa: CASSFLGFQETQYF
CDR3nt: TGTGCCAGCAGCTTCCTGGGGTTCCAAGAGACCCAGTACTTC

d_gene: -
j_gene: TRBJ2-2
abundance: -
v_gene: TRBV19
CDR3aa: CASTKLVATTGELFF
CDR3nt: TGTGCCAGTACCAAACTAGTGGCTACCACCGGGGAGCTGTTTTTT

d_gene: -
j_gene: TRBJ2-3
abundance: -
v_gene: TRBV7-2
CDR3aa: CASSFRPWRTDTQYF
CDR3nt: TGTGCCAGCAGCTTTAGGCCTTGGCGGACAGATACGCAGTATTTT

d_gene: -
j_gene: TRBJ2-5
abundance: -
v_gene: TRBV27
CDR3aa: CASSSGIEETQYF
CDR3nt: TGTGCCAGCAGTTCCGGGATCGAAGAGACCCAGTACTTC

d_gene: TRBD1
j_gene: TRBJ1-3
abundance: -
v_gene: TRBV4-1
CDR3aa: CASSQFPGQGPSSAGNTIYF
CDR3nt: TGCGCCAGCAGCCAGTTCCCGGGACAGGGTCCTTCCTCTGCTGGAAACACCATATATTTT

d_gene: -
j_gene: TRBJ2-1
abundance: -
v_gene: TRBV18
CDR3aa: CASSPTGPNEQFF
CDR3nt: TGTGCCAGCTCACCTACTGGGCCAAATGAGCAGTTCTTC

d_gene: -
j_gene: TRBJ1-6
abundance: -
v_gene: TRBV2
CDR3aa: CASSWNSPLHF
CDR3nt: TGTGCCAGCAGTTGGAACTCACCCCTCCACTTT

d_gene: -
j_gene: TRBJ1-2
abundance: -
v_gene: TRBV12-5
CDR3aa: CASGLNGGYTF
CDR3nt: TGTGCTAGTGGTTTGAATGGTGGCTACACCTTC

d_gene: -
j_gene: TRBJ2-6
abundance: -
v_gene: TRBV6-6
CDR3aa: CASTTGANVLTF
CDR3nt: TGTGCCAGCACTACTGGGGCCAACGTCCTGACTTTC

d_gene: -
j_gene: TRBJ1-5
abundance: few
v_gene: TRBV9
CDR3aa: CASSVGDTAGGPQHF
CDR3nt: TGTGCCAGCAGCGTAGGGGACACCGCCGGAGGTCCCCAGCATTTT